The clone carrying this TCR delta chain was seen more than once but under ten times. Its antigen is not known. This sample is part of a study of Vδ1+ human thymocytes. This CDR3 has 14 residues. Germline V gene data show CDR1 as TSWWSYY and CDR2 as QGS. The germline V and J ends were trimmed by 3 bases and 7 bases, with 15 bases remaining between them. Study conclusions and caveats: Unlike peripheral blood Vdelta1+ controls, thymic delta-chain sequences included around 18% Vdelta2 and few Vdelta3. Highly polyclonal TRG and TRD repertoires with Gaussian CDR3 length distributions appeared in thymus. TRG sequences recurred across donors, whereas TRD sequences stayed essentially private. The authors advised highly purified populations and single-cell validation.

Extracted RNA was reverse transcribed into cDNA. CDR3 amplicons came from multiplex PCR with pooled V-gene forward and constant-region reverse primers. TCRdb re-called the multiplex PCR reads through CATT. The data contain about 75,000 delta-chain clones, approximately 34% of them singletons. The chain links TRDV1 to TRDJ1; D not resolved. The TCR originated in a boy younger than two who had congenital heart surgery. Sequences were obtained from Vdelta1+ gamma-delta thymocytes from the thymus. The subset is: FACS-sorted CD3+ TCRalphabeta- TCRVdelta1+ TCRVdelta2- thymocytes. CDR3 in amino acids: CALGDPTTHGKLIF. The DNA of the CDR3 is TGTGCTCTTGGGGATCCCACGACCCACGGTAAACTCATCTTT.